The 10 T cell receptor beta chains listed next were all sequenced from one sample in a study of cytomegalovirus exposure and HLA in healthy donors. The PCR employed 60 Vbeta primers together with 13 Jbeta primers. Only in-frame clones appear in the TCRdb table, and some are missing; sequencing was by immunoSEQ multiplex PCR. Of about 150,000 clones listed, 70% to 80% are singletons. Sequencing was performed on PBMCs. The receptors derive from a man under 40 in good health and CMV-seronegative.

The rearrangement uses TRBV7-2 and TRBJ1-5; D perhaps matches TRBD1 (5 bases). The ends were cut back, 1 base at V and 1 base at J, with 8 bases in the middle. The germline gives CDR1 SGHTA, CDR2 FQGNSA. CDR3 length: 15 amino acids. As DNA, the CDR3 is TGTGCCAGCAGCTTAGATCAGGGAAGCAATCAGCCCCAGCATTTT. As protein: CASSLDQGSNQPQHF. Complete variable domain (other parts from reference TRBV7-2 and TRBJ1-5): GAGVSQSPSNKVTEKGKDVELRCDPISGHTALYWYRQSLGQGLEFLIYFQGNSAPDKSGLPSDRFSAERTGGSVSTLTIQRTQQEDSAVYLCASSLDQGSNQPQHFGDGTRLSIL.

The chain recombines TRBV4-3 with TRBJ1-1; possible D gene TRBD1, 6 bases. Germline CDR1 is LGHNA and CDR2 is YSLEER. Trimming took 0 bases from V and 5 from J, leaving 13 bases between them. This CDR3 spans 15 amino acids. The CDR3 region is CASSQEGWGRTEAFF. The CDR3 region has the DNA TGCGCCAGCAGCCAAGAGGGCTGGGGGCGGACTGAAGCTTTCTTT.

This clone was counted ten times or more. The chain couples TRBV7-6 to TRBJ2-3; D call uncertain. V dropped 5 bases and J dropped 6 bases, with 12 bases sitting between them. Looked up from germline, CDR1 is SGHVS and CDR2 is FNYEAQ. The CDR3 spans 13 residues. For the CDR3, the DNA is TGTGCCAGCAGCCCAAGCGTTGGTGATACGCAGTATTTT. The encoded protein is CASSPSVGDTQYF.

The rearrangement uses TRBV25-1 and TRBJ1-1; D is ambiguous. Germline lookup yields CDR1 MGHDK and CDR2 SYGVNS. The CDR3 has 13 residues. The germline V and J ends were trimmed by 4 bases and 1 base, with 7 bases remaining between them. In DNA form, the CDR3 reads TGTGCCAGCAGTGTGGCAGGGAACACTGAAGCTTTCTTT. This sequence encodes CASSVAGNTEAFF.

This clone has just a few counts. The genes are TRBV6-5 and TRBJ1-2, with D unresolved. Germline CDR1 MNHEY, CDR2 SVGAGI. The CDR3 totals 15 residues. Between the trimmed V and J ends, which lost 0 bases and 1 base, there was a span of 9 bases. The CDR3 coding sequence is TGTGCCAGCAGTTACTCTGGCCCGGGTAACTATGGCTACACCTTC. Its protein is CASSYSGPGNYGYTF.

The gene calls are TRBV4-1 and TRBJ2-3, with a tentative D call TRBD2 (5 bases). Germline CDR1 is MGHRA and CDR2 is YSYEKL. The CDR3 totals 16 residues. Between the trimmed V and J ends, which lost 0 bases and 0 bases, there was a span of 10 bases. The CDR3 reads CASSQDPTGSTDTQYF. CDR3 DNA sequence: TGCGCCAGCAGCCAAGATCCCACGGGAAGCACAGATACGCAGTATTTT.

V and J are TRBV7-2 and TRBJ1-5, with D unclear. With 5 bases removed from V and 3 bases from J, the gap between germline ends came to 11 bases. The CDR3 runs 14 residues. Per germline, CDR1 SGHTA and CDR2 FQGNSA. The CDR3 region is CASSPRPNNQPQHF. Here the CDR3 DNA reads TGTGCCAGCAGCCCCCGTCCTAACAATCAGCCCCAGCATTTT. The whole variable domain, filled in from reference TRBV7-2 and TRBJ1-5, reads GAGVSQSPSNKVTEKGKDVELRCDPISGHTALYWYRQSLGQGLEFLIYFQGNSAPDKSGLPSDRFSAERTGGSVSTLTIQRTQQEDSAVYLCASSPRPNNQPQHFGDGTRLSIL.

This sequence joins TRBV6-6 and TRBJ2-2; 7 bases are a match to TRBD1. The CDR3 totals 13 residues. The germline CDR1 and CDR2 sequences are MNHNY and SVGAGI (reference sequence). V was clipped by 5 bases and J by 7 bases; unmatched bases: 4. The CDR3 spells CASSDGTDGELFF. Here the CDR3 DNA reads TGTGCCAGCAGTGATGGGACAGACGGGGAGCTGTTTTTT.

The CDR3 loop reads CASSYGPDYGYTF. DNA for the CDR3: TGTGCCAGCAGTTACGGGCCAGACTATGGCTACACCTTC. The chain has TRBV6-6 and TRBJ1-2; D gene uncertain. The germline V gene encodes CDR1 MNHNY and CDR2 SVGAGI (reference sequence). The CDR3 length is 13 residues. V was cut by 2 bases and J by 3 bases, with 7 bases left in between.

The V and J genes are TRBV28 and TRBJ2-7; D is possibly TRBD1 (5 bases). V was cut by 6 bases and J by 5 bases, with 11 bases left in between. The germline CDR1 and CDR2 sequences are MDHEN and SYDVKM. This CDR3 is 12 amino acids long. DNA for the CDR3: TGTGCCAGCAGCCAGGGTTTAAACGAGCAGTACTTC. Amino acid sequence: CASSQGLNEQYF.